This TCR beta chain was recorded in a study of shared clonotypes between healthy human individuals. Study-wide context: With ages of 18 to 49, the donors were two women and a few men. The study used three CD4 naive, three CD4 memory, two CD8 naive and one CD8 memory plate per donor.

The data were produced by immunoSEQ multiplex PCR, yet TCRdb's version contains in-frame clones alone and is incomplete. This table has 2,100,000 or so clones, more than 90% appearing once. The length of the CDR3 is 16 residues. CDR1 is MNHNY and CDR2 is SVGAGI in the germline V gene (reference sequence). Trimming removed 5 bases from V and 1 base from J; junction bases left unmatched: 9. The chain joins TRBV6-6 to TRBJ1-1; the match to TRBD1 covers 8 bases. The sample was naive CD4+ T cells sorted from blood. As to subset: CD45RA+ positively selected. The sequence was obtained from a man aged 18 to 29 in good health. The CDR3 loop reads CASSPPGQAPNTEAFF. The CDR3 region has the DNA TGTGCCAGCAGTCCTCCGGGACAGGCACCGAACACTGAAGCTTTCTTT.